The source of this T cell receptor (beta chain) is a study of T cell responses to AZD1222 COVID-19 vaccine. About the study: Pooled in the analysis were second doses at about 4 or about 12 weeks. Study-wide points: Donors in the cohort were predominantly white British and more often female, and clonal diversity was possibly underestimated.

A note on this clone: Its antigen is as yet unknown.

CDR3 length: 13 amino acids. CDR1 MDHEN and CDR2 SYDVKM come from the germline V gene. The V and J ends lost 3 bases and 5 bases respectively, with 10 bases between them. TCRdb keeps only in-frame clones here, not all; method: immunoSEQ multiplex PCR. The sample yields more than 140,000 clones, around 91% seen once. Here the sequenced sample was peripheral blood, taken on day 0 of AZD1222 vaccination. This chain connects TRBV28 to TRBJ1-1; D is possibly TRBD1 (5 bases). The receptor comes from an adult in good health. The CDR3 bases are TGTGCCAGCAGTTTTGGGGGTTGGACTGAAGCTTTCTTT. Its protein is CASSFGGWTEAFF. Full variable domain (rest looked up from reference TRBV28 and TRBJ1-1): DVKVTQSSRYLVKRTGEKVFLECVQDMDHENMFWYRQDPGLGLRLIYFSYDVKMKEKGDIPEGYSVSREKKERFSLILESASTNQTSMYLCASSFGGWTEAFFGQGTRLTVV.